This T cell receptor beta chain was captured in a study of blood T cell repertoires in COVID-19. The germline CDR1 and CDR2 sequences are LNHDA and SQIVND (reference sequence). The CDR3 has 13 amino acids. Deletions cut 6 bases from V and 6 bases from J, with 12 bases between. Produced via immunoSEQ multiplex PCR; TCRdb's table is partial and in-frame only. The data contain roughly 230,000 clones, roughly 86% of them seen just once; the ten biggest clones take up roughly 4%. This clonotype was sampled from a woman younger than 45 with acute COVID-19. V gene TRBV19 combines with J gene TRBJ1-3; the D gene is possibly TRBD1 (6 bases). The sample was PBMCs or T cells enriched from blood (not recorded which). The CDR3, as DNA: TGTGCCAGTAGCCGGGGACACCTAAACACCATATATTTT. Its protein is CASSRGHLNTIYF.